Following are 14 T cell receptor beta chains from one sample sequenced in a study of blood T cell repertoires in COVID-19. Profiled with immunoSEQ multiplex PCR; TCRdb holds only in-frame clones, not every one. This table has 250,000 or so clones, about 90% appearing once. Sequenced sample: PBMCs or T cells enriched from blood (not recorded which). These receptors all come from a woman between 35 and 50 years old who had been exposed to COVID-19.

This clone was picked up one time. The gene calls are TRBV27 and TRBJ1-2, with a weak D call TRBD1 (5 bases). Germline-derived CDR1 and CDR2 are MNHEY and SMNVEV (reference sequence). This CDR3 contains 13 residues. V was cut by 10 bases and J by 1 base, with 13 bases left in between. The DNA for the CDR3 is TGTGCCACCCGGGGGGGGGATAACTATGGCTACACCTTC. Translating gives CATRGGDNYGYTF.

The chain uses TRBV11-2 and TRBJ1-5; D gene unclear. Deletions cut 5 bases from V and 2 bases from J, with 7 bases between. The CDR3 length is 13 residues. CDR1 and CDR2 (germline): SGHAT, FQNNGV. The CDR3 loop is CASSLTRNQPQHF. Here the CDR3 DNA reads TGTGCCAGCAGCCTCACTCGCAATCAGCCCCAGCATTTT.

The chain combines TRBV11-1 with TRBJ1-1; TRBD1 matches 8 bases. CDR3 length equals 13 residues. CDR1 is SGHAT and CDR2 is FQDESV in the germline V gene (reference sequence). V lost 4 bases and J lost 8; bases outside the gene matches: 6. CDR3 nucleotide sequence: TGTGCCAGCAGCTGGACCAGGGGGCGCGAAGCTTTCTTT. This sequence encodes CASSWTRGREAFF.

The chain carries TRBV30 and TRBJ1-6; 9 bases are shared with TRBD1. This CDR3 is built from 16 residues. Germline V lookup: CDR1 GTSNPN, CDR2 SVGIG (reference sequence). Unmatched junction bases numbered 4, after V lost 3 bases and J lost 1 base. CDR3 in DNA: TGTGCCTGGAGAAGGACAGGGGTATCCTATAATTCACCCCTCCACTTT. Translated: CAWRRTGVSYNSPLHF.

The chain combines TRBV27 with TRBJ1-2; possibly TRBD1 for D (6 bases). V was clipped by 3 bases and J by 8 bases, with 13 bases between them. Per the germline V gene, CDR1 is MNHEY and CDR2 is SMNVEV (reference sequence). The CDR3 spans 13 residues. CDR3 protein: CASSLGGARGYTF. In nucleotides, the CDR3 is TGTGCCAGCAGTTTGGGGGGGGCGCGAGGCTACACCTTC.

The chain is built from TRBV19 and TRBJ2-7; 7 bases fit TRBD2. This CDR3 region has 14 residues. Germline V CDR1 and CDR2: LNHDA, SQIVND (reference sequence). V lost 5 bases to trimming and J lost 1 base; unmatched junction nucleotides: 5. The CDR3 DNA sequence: TGTGCCAGTAGTCCGGACGGGAGGTCCTACGAGCAGTACTTC. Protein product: CASSPDGRSYEQYF.

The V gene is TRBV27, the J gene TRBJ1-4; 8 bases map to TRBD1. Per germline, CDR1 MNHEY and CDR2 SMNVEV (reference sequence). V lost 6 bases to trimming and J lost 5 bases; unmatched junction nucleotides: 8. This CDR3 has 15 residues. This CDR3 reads CASSRQGALNEKLFF. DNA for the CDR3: TGTGCCAGCAGCCGCCAGGGGGCGCTGAATGAAAAACTGTTTTTT.

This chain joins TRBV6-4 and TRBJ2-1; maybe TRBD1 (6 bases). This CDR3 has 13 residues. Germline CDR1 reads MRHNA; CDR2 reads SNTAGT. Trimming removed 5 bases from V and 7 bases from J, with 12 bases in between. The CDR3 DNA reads TGTGCCAGCAGTCGTGGGGGCCAGAATGAGCAGTTCTTC. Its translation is CASSRGGQNEQFF.

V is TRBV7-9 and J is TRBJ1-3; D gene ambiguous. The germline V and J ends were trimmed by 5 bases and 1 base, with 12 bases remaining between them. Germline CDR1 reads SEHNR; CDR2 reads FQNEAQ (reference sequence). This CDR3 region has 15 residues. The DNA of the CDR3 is TGTGCCAGCAGCCGTGACGGACTTTCTGGAAACACCATATATTTT. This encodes CASSRDGLSGNTIYF.

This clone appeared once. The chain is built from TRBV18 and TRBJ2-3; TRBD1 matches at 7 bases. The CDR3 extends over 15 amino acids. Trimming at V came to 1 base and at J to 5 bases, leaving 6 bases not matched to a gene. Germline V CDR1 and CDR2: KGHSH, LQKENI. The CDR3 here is CASSPRDRAGDTQYF. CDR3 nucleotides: TGTGCCAGCTCACCACGTGACAGGGCTGGAGATACGCAGTATTTT.

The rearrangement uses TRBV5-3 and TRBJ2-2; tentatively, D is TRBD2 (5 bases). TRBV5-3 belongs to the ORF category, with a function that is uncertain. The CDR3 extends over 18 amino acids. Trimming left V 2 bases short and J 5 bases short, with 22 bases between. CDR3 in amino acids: CARSFLVTSGVRTGELFF. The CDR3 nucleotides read TGTGCCAGAAGCTTTCTAGTAACATCCGGGGTTAGAACCGGGGAGCTGTTTTTT.

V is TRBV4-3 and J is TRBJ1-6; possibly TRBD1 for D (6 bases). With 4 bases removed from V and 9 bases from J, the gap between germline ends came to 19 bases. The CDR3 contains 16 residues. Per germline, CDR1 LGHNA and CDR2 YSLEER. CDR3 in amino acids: CASSRDRSSSGSPLHF. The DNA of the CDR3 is TGCGCCAGCAGCCGAGACAGGTCCTCGTCTGGTTCACCCCTCCACTTT.

CDR3 residues: CASSQETGTGNTIYF. For the CDR3, the DNA is TGTGCCAGCAGCCAAGAGACAGGGACCGGAAACACCATATATTTT. V is TRBV4-2 and J is TRBJ1-3, with 7 nucleotides matching TRBD1. CDR1 is LGHNA and CDR2 is YNFKEQ in the germline V gene. Trimming took 0 bases from V and 4 from J; bases not matched to a gene: 3. The CDR3 has 15 residues.

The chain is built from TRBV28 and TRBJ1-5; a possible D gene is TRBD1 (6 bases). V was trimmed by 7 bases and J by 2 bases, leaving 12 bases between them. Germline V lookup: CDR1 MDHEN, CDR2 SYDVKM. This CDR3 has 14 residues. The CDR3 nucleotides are TGTGCCAGCAATAGGGGGGGGCGCAATCAGCCCCAGCATTTT. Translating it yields CASNRGGRNQPQHF.